The T cell receptor (beta chain) under discussion was sequenced for a study of blood T cell repertoires in COVID-19. Turning to the study itself: Whether acute or convalescent, the COVID-19 samples came from the United States, Italy and Spain.

This clone has only one observation. J lost 3 bases, V lost 0 bases, and 1 base had no gene match. The germline V gene has CDR1 SGHRS and CDR2 YFSETQ. This CDR3 is built from 16 residues. The authors' processing: Using reference gene primer amplification, nucleated cell counts were estimated. Sequenced by immunoSEQ multiplex PCR; TCRdb stores in-frame clones only, minus some. V, J and clone size are those of that table, while D and trimming were read from the DNA. In the table there are 35,000 to 45,000 clones, more than 85% of which are singletons. Sequencing was carried out using peripheral blood. This chain joins TRBV5-1 and TRBJ2-1, with 12 bases lining up with TRBD2. The clonotype originates from a man in his 70s with acute or convalescent COVID-19. This CDR3 is CASSLGTSGVYNEQFF. DNA for the CDR3: TGCGCCAGCAGCTTGGGGACTAGCGGGGTCTACAATGAGCAGTTCTTC.